Each of the 13 T cell receptor beta chains below was sequenced from the same sample in a study of blood T cell repertoires in COVID-19. Assay used: immunoSEQ multiplex PCR; TCRdb lists only in-frame clones, some missing. This table has about 210,000 clones, around 80% appearing once. Sequencing was carried out using peripheral blood. The source is a woman in her 70s with acute or convalescent COVID-19.

The chain employs TRBV10-3 and TRBJ2-7; 8 nucleotides align to TRBD2. CDR3 length: 16 residues. CDR1 is ENHRY, CDR2 SYGVKD, per germline. V shed 2 bases and J 3 bases; nucleotides not matched to a gene: 9. The chain's CDR3 is CAISEGGGGNLYEQYF. In nucleotides, the CDR3 is TGTGCCATCAGTGAGGGCGGCGGGGGGAACCTCTACGAGCAGTACTTC.

The CDR3, as DNA: TGTGCCAGCAAAGTGACGGGTTTCCCCACTGAGCAGTTCTTC. Amino acid sequence: CASKVTGFPTEQFF. The V call is TRBV6-5, the J call TRBJ2-1; D gene uncertain. The V gene lost 7 bases and the J gene lost 9 bases, with 19 bases spanning the gap. The V gene's germline CDR1 is MNHEY and CDR2 SVGAGI. This CDR3 is 14 amino acids long.

The chain has TRBV11-3 and TRBJ2-7; weak D call: TRBD2 (6 bases). Trimming took 1 base from V and 3 from J, leaving 7 bases between them. Germline-derived CDR1 and CDR2 are SGHNT and YENEEA. CDR3 length: 13 residues. The CDR3 coding sequence is TGTGCCAGCAGCTTAGGGGGGGACTACGAGCAGTACTTC. The encoded protein is CASSLGGDYEQYF.

The chain is built from TRBV6-5 and TRBJ2-4; a weak D match, TRBD2 (6 bases). The V end was cut by 2 bases, the J end by 2 bases, with 10 bases between. This CDR3 contains 15 residues. Germline CDR1 is MNHEY and CDR2 is SVGAGI. The CDR3 region has the DNA TGTGCCAGCAGTTACGGTGGGGGGACCAAAAACATTCAGTACTTC. Its translation: CASSYGGGTKNIQYF.

The V and J genes are TRBV18 and TRBJ1-2; 10 bases are shared with TRBD1. Unmatched junction bases numbered 8, after V lost 0 bases and J lost 7 bases. CDR1 and CDR2 from the germline V gene are KGHSH and LQKENI. The CDR3 extends over 16 amino acids. As DNA, the CDR3 is TGTGCCAGCTCACCACCGGGACAGGGGACCCTAGTTGGCTACACCTTC. Its translation is CASSPPGQGTLVGYTF.

This chain joins TRBV5-4 and TRBJ2-3, with 7 positions matching TRBD2. V shed 2 bases and J 2 bases; nucleotides not matched to a gene: 5. Per the germline V gene, CDR1 is SGHNT and CDR2 is YYREEE (reference sequence). The CDR3 runs to 15 residues. CDR3 protein: CASSFGLEFTDTQYF. In DNA, the CDR3 is TGTGCCAGCAGCTTCGGACTAGAATTCACAGATACGCAGTATTTT.

The chain carries TRBV9 and TRBJ2-3, with 7 positions matching TRBD2. Germline V gene sequence: CDR1 SGDLS, CDR2 YYNGEE. The CDR3 is 14 residues long. J was trimmed by 2 bases and V by 2 bases; bases with no gene match: 2. The DNA of the CDR3 is TGTGCCAGCAGCGTCCGGGGGGACACAGATACGCAGTATTTT. It translates to CASSVRGDTDTQYF.

V usage is TRBV29-1 and J usage is TRBJ2-1; D is perhaps TRBD2 (6 bases). CDR1 and CDR2 (germline): SQVTM, ANQGSEA. This CDR3 has 16 residues. The V end lost 2 bases, the J end lost 3 bases, and 17 bases lay between the germline ends. Here the CDR3 DNA reads TGCAGCGTTGAAAGGACCGGGACTCGGTACTACAATGAGCAGTTCTTC. It is translated as CSVERTGTRYYNEQFF.

The V call is TRBV5-5, the J call TRBJ1-5; weak D call: TRBD1 (6 bases). This CDR3 contains 13 residues. Trimming left V 2 bases short and J 6 bases short, with 9 bases between. Germline V CDR1 and CDR2: SGHKS, YYEKEE (reference sequence). CDR3 sequence reads: CASSLQGPQPQHF. The CDR3 region has the DNA TGTGCCAGCAGCTTACAGGGTCCTCAGCCCCAGCATTTT.

The rearrangement joins TRBV25-1 to TRBJ2-3; 8 bases align to TRBD1. Germline trimming cut 9 bases from V and 5 bases from J; bases unmatched to any gene: 7. CDR1 MGHDK and CDR2 SYGVNS come from the germline V gene. This CDR3 contains 13 residues. CDR3 nucleotides: TGTGCCAGAGAACAGGGGGGAGGAGATACGCAGTATTTT. Translation: CAREQGGGDTQYF.

In DNA, the CDR3 is TGTGCCAGCAGCCCTGGACTAGCGGGGGGATCCTACGAGCAGTACTTC. Its translation is CASSPGLAGGSYEQYF. This chain links TRBV4-2 with TRBJ2-7, with 14 bases fitting TRBD2. The CDR3 sequence is 16 residues long. Losses at the gene ends were 4 bases for V and 1 base for J; bases not matched to a gene: 3. Germline V CDR1 and CDR2: LGHNA, YNFKEQ.

This clone was detected only once. CDR3: CASSPDRINEKLFF. CDR3 bases: TGCGCCAGCAGTCCTGACAGAATTAATGAAAAACTGTTTTTT. The chain is built from TRBV5-1 and TRBJ1-4; D may be TRBD1 (5 bases). Germline V CDR1 and CDR2: SGHRS, YFSETQ. This CDR3 has 14 residues. Trimming pared 5 bases from V and 4 bases from J, leaving 12 bases between. Looking up the rest from reference TRBV5-1 and TRBJ1-4 gives the full variable domain: KAGVTQTPRYLIKTRGQQVTLSCSPISGHRSVSWYQQTPGQGLQFLFEYFSETQRNKGNFPGRFSGRQFSNSRSEMNVSTLELGDSALYLCASSPDRINEKLFFGSGTQLSVL.

This clone was recorded many times. The chain recombines TRBV6-2 or TRBV6-3 with TRBJ1-1; TRBD1 aligns across 8 bases. Germline assignment: CDR1 MNHEY and CDR2 SVGEGT. The CDR3 has 14 amino acids. The V gene end was trimmed by 5 bases and the J gene end by 3 bases; junction bases not matched to a gene: 5. This chain's CDR3 is CASSPDRDDTEAFF. CDR3 nucleotides: TGTGCCAGCAGTCCGGACAGGGACGACACTGAAGCTTTCTTT.